This T cell receptor beta chain comes out of a study of T cells after yellow fever vaccination. Study observations and caveats: Weaker, the secondary response peaked sooner, at day 5 versus 15. Researchers cautioned that FACS-sorted repertoires could harbor abundant clonotypes contaminating from the bulk population. Most clones from primary vaccination resurfaced after the booster (around 95% CD4, less than 90% CD8).

Remarks on this clonotype: Antigen unknown.

One entry per CDR3 protein, called by TCRdb with MiXCR from the 5' RACE reads. This sample carries some 550,000 distinct CDR3 sequences, over 15% of them seen once, and the ten largest clones take around an eighth. This CDR3 spans 15 amino acids. V lost 0 bases and J lost 2, with 9 bases in between. Germline V lookup: CDR1 LGHNA, CDR2 YSLEER. The chain employs TRBV4-3 and TRBJ2-3; no clear D. Specimen: PBMCs, collected 15 days after the yellow fever booster vaccination. This TCR was sampled from a young man who received the YFV17D yellow fever vaccine. In nucleotides, the CDR3 is TGCGCCAGCAGCCAAGAGGGCAGGACCACAGATACGCAGTATTTT. Protein product: CASSQEGRTTDTQYF.